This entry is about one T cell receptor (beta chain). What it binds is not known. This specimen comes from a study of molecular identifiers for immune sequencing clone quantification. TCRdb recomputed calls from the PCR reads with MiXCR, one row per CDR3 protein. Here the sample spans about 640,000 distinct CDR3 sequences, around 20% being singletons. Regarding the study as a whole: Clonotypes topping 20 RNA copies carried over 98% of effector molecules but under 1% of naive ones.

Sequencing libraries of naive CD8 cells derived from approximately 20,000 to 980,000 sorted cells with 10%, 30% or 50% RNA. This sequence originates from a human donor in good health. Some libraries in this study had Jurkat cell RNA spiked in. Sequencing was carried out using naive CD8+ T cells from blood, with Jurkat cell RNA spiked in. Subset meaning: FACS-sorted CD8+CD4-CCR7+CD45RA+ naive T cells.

CDR3: CASSQGGYNEQYF. The DNA for the CDR3 is TGTGCCAGCAGCCAAGGTGGTTACAATGAGCAGTACTTC. V usage is TRBV7-9 and J usage is TRBJ2-1; D is ambiguous. The last part of the DNA fits TRBJ2-7 better; the J call may be wrong. The CDR3 covers 13 residues. Germline CDR1 is SEHNR and CDR2 is FQNEAQ (reference sequence).